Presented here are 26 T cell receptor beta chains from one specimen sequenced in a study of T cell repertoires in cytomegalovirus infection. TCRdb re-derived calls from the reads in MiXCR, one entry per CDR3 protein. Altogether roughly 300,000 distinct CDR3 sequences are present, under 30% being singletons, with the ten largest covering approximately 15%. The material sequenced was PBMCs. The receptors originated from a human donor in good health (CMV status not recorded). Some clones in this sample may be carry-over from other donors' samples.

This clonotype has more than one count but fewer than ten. CDR3 nucleotide sequence: TGTGCCAGCAGCTCTAGCGGGGACGCCAGTGAGACCCAGTACTTC. It translates to CASSSSGDASETQYF. V gene TRBV7-2 combines with J gene TRBJ2-5; 9 bases are a match to TRBD2. The V gene end was trimmed by 4 bases and the J gene end by 5 bases; junction bases not matched to a gene: 8. Germline V gene sequence: CDR1 SGHTA, CDR2 FQGNSA. The CDR3 runs to 15 residues.

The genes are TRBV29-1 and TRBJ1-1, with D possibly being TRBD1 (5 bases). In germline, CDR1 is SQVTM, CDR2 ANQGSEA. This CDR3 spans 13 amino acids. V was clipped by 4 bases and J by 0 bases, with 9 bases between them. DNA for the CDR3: TGCAGCGTTGTATCAGGGCTGAACACTGAAGCTTTCTTT. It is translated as CSVVSGLNTEAFF.

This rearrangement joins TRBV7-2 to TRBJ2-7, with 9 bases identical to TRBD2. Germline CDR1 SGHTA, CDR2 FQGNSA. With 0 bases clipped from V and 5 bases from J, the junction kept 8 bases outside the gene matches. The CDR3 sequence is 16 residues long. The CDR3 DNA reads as TGTGCCAGCAGCTTAGCTGAGGCGGGAGGGCCAAACGAGCAGTACTTC. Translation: CASSLAEAGGPNEQYF.

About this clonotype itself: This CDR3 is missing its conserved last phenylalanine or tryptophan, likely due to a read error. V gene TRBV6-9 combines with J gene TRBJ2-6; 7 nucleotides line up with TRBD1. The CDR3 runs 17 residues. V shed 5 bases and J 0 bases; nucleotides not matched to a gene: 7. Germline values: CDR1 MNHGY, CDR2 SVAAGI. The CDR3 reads CASSLGQANSGANVLTL. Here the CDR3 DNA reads TGTGCCAGCAGTCTAGGACAGGCAAACTCTGGGGCCAACGTCCTGACTTTA.

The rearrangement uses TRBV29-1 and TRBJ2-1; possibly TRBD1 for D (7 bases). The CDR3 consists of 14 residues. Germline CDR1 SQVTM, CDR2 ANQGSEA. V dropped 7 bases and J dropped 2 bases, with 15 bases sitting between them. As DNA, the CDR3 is TGCAGCGGGAGGGGGCAGACGACCTACAATGAGCAGTTCTTC. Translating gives CSGRGQTTYNEQFF.

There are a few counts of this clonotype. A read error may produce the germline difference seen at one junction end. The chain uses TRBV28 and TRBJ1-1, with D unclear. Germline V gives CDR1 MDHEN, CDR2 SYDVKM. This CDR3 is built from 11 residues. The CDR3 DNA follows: TGTGCCAGCAGCCTGAACGCTGAAGCTTTCTTT. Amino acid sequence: CASSLNAEAFF.

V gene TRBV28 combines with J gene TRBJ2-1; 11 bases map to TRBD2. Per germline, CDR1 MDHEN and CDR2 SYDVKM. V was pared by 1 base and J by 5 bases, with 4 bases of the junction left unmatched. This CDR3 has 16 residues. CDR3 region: CASSLFLAGGHNEQFF. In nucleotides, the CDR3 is TGTGCCAGCAGTTTATTTCTAGCGGGGGGCCACAATGAGCAGTTCTTC.

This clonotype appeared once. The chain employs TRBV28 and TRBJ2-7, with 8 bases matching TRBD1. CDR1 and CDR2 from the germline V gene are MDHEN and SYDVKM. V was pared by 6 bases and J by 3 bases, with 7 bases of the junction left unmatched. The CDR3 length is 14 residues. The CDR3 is CASRTPGQGYEQYF. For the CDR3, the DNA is TGTGCCAGCAGGACCCCCGGACAGGGCTACGAGCAGTACTTC.

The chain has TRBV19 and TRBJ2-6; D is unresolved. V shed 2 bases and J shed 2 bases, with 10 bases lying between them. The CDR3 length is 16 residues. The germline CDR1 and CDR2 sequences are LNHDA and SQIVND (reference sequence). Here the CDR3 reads CASSIIRQTGANVLTF. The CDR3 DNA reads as TGTGCCAGTAGTATAATCAGGCAAACTGGGGCCAACGTCCTGACTTTC.

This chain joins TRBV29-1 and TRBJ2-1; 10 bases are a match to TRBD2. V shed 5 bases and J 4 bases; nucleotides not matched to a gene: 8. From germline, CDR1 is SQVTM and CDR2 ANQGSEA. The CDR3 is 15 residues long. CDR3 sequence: CSVPASGSRYNEQFF. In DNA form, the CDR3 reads TGCAGCGTTCCGGCTAGCGGGAGCCGGTACAATGAGCAGTTCTTC.

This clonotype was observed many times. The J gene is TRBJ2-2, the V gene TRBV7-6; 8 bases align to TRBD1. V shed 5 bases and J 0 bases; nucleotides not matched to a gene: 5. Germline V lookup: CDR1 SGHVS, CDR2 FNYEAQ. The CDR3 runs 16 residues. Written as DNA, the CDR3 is TGTGCCAGCAGCCCTATACAGGGGGCGAACACCGGGGAGCTGTTTTTT. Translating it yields CASSPIQGANTGELFF.

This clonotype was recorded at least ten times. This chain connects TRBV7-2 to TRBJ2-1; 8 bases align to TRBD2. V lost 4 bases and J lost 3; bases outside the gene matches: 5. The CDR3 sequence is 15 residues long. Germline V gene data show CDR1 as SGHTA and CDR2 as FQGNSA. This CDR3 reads CASSSTSGLYNEQFF. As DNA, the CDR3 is TGTGCCAGCAGCTCCACTAGCGGACTCTACAATGAGCAGTTCTTC.

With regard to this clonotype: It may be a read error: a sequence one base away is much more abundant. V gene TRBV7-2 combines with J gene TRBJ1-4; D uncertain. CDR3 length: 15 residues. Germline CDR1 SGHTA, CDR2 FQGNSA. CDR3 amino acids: CASSLDGRSNEKLLF. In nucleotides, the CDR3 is TGTGCCAGCAGCTTAGATGGAAGAAGTAATGAAAAACTGTTGTTT. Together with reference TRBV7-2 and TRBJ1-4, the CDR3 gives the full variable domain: GAGVSQSPSNKVTEKGKDVELRCDPISGHTALYWYRQSLGQGLEFLIYFQGNSAPDKSGLPSDRFSAERTGGSVSTLTIQRTQQEDSAVYLCASSLDGRSNEKLLFGSGTQLSVL.

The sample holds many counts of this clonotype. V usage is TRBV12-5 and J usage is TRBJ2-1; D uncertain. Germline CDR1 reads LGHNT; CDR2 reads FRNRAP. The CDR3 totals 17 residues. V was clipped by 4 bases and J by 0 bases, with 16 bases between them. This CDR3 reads CASGSRPALSSYNEQFF. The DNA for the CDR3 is TGTGCTAGTGGTTCGCGCCCAGCCTTAAGCTCCTACAATGAGCAGTTCTTC. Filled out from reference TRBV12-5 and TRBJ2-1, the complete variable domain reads DARVTQTPRHKVTEMGQEVTMRCQPILGHNTVFWYRQTMMQGLELLAYFRNRAPLDDSGMPKDRFSAEMPDATLATLKIQPSEPRDSAVYFCASGSRPALSSYNEQFFGPGTRLTVL.

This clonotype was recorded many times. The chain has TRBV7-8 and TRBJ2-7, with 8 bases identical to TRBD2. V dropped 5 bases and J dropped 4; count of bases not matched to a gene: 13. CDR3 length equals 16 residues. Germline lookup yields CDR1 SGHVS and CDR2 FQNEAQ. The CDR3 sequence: CASSRTSRLQAYEQYF. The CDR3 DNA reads TGTGCCAGCAGCAGGACTAGCCGACTACAAGCGTACGAGCAGTACTTC.

In nucleotides, the CDR3 is TGTGCCAGCAGCACGACCGGGGAGCTGTTTTTT. This translates into CASSTTGELFF. V and J are TRBV28 and TRBJ2-2; D unclear. This CDR3 region has 11 residues. Germline-derived CDR1 and CDR2 are MDHEN and SYDVKM. The germline V and J ends were trimmed by 6 bases and 5 bases, with 4 bases remaining between them.

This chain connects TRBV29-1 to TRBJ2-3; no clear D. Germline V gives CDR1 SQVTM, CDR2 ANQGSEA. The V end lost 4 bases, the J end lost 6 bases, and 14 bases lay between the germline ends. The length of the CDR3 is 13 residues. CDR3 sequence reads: CSVAIPFRDTQYF. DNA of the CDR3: TGCAGCGTTGCGATCCCGTTTCGGGATACGCAGTATTTT.

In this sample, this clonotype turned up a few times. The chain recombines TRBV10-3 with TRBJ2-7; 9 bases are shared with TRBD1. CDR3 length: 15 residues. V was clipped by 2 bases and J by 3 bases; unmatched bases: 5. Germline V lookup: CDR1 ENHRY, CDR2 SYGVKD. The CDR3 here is CAISEPGQGYYEQYF. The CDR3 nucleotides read TGTGCCATCAGTGAGCCGGGACAGGGCTACTACGAGCAGTACTTC.

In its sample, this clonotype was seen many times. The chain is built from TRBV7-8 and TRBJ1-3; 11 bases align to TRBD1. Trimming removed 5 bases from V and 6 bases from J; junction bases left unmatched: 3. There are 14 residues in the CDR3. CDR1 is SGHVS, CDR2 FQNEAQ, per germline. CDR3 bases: TGTGCCAGCAGCCTGGGACAGGGGGTAAACACCATATATTTT. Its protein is CASSLGQGVNTIYF. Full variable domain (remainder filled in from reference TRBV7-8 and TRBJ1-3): GAGVSQSPRYKVAKRGQDVALRCDPISGHVSLFWYQQALGQGPEFLTYFQNEAQLDKSGLPSDRFFAERPEGSVSTLKIQRTQQEDSAVYLCASSLGQGVNTIYFGEGSWLTVV.

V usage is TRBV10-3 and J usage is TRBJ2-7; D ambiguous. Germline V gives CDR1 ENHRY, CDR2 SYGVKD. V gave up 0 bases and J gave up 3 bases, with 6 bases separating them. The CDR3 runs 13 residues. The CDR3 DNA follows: TGTGCCATCAGTGAGTCGCAGGTCTACGAGCAGTACTTC. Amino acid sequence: CAISESQVYEQYF.

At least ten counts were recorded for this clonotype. The chain's CDR3 is CASRIGTKPNTGELFF. CDR3 DNA: TGTGCCAGCAGAATAGGGACAAAGCCGAACACCGGGGAGCTGTTTTTT. The gene calls are TRBV7-2 and TRBJ2-2, with D perhaps TRBD1 (6 bases). The CDR3 length is 16 residues. Germline lookup yields CDR1 SGHTA and CDR2 FQGNSA. V shed 6 bases and J shed 0 bases, with 14 bases lying between them.

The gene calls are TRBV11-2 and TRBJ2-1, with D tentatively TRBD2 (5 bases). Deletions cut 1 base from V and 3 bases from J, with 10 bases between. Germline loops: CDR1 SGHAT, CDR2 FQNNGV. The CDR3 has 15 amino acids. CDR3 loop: CASSLASGNYNEQFF. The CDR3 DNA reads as TGTGCCAGCAGCTTAGCCAGCGGAAACTACAATGAGCAGTTCTTC.

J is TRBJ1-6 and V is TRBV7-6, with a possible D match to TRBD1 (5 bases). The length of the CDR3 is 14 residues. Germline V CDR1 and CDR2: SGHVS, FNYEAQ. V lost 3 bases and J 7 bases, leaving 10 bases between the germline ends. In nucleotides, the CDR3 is TGTGCCAGCAGCTTGTCGCAGGGAAATTCACCCCTCCACTTT. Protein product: CASSLSQGNSPLHF.

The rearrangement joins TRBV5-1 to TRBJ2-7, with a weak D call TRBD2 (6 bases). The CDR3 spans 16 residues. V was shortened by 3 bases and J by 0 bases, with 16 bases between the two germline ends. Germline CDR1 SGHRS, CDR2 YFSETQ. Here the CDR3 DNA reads TGCGCCAGCAGCTCGAACGGACTCGGGAGCTCCTACGAGCAGTACTTC. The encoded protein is CASSSNGLGSSYEQYF.

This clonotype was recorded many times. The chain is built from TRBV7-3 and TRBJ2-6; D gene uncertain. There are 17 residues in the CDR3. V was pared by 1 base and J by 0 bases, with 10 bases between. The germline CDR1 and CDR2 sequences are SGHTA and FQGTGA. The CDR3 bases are TGTGCCAGCAGCTTAATGCCGGTCAGCTCTGGGGCCAACGTCCTGACTTTC. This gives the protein CASSLMPVSSGANVLTF.

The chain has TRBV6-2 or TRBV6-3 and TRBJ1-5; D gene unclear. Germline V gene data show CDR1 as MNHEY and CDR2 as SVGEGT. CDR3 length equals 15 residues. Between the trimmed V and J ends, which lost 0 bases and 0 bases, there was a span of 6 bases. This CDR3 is CASSYSPVSNQPQHF. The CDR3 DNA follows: TGTGCCAGCAGTTACTCGCCCGTTAGCAATCAGCCCCAGCATTTT.